The 27 T cell receptor beta chains below come from one sample, sequenced in a study of CD8+ T cells in alopecia areata (dated by TCRdb to 2017 to 2018). The sample's time point, from its label and the paper: roughly 27 days on oral tofacitinib. Interpreted using the paper, the treatment or condition label stands for: oral pan-JAK inhibitor, 5-10 mg twice daily. The library was prepared using the immunoSEQ multiplex PCR assay. RNA was extracted from all samples and reverse transcribed into cDNA, which served as template for TCR sequencing. The immuneACCESS repertoire file appears here via TCRdb, limited to in-frame rearrangements. These files lack a portion of the clones; in checked studies, under half of the deficit traces to unresolved V genes, and the cause of the others is not known. This sample gives over 100,000 clones in total; approximately 53% of them show up just once. Roughly 0.45% of the sample comes from the top ten.

The sequencing used CD4+ T cells sorted from blood, collected at week 4, from a patient treated with tofacitinib. All receptors derive from a human donor with alopecia areata.

The rearrangement links TRBV2 to TRBJ2-5; TRBD2 is a possible D gene (5 bases). V dropped 0 bases and J dropped 9 bases, with 14 bases sitting between them. In germline, CDR1 is SNHLY, CDR2 FYNNEI. The CDR3 spans 14 residues. In DNA form, the CDR3 reads TGTGCCAGCAGTGAAGCTTTTGCGACCGGGGCCCAGTACTTC. Translating gives CASSEAFATGAQYF. The full variable domain, rest sourced from reference TRBV2 and TRBJ2-5, is EPEVTQTPSHQVTQMGQEVILRCVPISNHLYFYWYRQILGQKVEFLVSFYNNEISEKSEIFDDQFSVERPDGSNFTLKIRSTKLEDSAMYFCASSEAFATGAQYFGPGTRLLVL.

The chain combines TRBV4-2 with TRBJ1-1; TRBD1 matches 10 bases. V shed 4 bases, J shed 1 base, and the junction held 6 bases outside the gene matches. The CDR3 is made up of 16 amino acids. The germline V gene encodes CDR1 LGHNA and CDR2 YNFKEQ. The CDR3 spells CASSPKWTGGNTEAFF. The CDR3 bases are TGTGCCAGCAGCCCAAAGTGGACAGGGGGGAACACTGAAGCTTTCTTT.

This clone has only one observation. This rearrangement joins TRBV23-1 to TRBJ1-2; D is ambiguous. TRBV23-1 is known as an ORF, though its function is uncertain. This CDR3 has 15 residues. V was pared by 2 bases and J by 0 bases, with 10 bases between. CDR3 in DNA: TGCGCCAGCAGTCAACTGGGCAGACCTAACTATGGCTACACCTTC. Encoded protein: CASSQLGRPNYGYTF.

This clone was picked up a small number of times. The genes are TRBV29-1 and TRBJ1-1; D unresolved. V was pared by 5 bases and J by 11 bases, with 18 bases between. The CDR3 runs to 12 residues. Per the germline V gene, CDR1 is SQVTM and CDR2 is ANQGSEA. The CDR3 bases are TGCAGCGTTCCGGGTTTAGGACTGAAGGCTTTCTTT. Encoded protein: CSVPGLGLKAFF.

Comments on this clone: The junction differs from germline at one of its ends, possibly a read error. This sequence joins TRBV29-1 and TRBJ2-7; no clear D. CDR1 is SQVTM, CDR2 ANQGSEA, per germline. CDR3 length: 12 amino acids. CDR3 nucleotide sequence: TGCAGCGTTGAAGAACGCAGCGACGAGCAGAACTTC. Its translation is CSVEERSDEQNF.

The chain employs TRBV7-9 and TRBJ2-2; 15 positions match TRBD2. Losses at the gene ends were 4 bases for V and 8 bases for J; bases not matched to a gene: 8. Germline V CDR1 and CDR2: SEHNR, FQNEAQ (reference sequence). CDR3 length: 17 residues. This CDR3 is CASSSGTSGRSEGELFF. In DNA, the CDR3 is TGTGCCAGCAGCTCAGGGACTAGCGGGAGGAGTGAAGGGGAGCTGTTTTTT.

The chain uses TRBV18 and TRBJ2-7; unclear D gene. This CDR3 region has 13 residues. Trimming removed 2 bases from V and 2 bases from J, with 7 bases in between. The germline gives CDR1 KGHSH, CDR2 LQKENI. CDR3 DNA: TGTGCCAGCTCACCAACCACCCCCTACGAGCAGTACTTC. It is translated as CASSPTTPYEQYF.

This clone occurred once. A read error may produce the germline difference seen at one junction end. This chain connects TRBV6-5 to TRBJ2-2, with D tentatively TRBD1 or TRBD2 (6 bases each). CDR1 is MNHEY and CDR2 is SVGAGI in the germline V gene. The length of the CDR3 is 13 residues. CDR3 region: CASSTGHGGGLFF. For the CDR3, the DNA is TGTGCCAGCAGCACGGGACACGGAGGGGGGCTGTTTTTT.

V gene TRBV6-5 combines with J gene TRBJ2-7; tentatively, D is TRBD2 (5 bases). The germline V and J ends were trimmed by 4 bases and 4 bases, with 14 bases remaining between them. Germline V gene lookup returns CDR1 MNHEY and CDR2 SVGAGI. There are 14 residues in the CDR3. The CDR3 coding sequence is TGTGCCAGCAGTTTTTCCAGCGGTTCGTACGAGCAGTACTTC. This sequence encodes CASSFSSGSYEQYF.

The chain is built from TRBV30 and TRBJ1-5, with D unclear. The germline V gene encodes CDR1 GTSNPN and CDR2 SVGIG (reference sequence). This CDR3 is 12 amino acids long. The V and J ends lost 3 bases and 8 bases respectively, with 11 bases between them. The CDR3 nucleotides read TGTGCCTGGAGGAGAGGGCGTGAGCCCCAGCATTTT. Its protein product is CAWRRGREPQHF. Complete variable domain (other parts from reference TRBV30 and TRBJ1-5): SQTIHQWPATLVQPVGSPLSLECTVEGTSNPNLYWYRQAAGRGLQLLFYSVGIGQISSEVPQNLSASRPQDRQFILSSKKLLLSDSGFYLCAWRRGREPQHFGDGTRLSIL.

In the case of this clone: Other DNA sequences of this sample code for an identical CDR3. The chain is built from TRBV30 and TRBJ2-1; 11 bases are shared with TRBD2. Germline CDR1 GTSNPN, CDR2 SVGIG (reference sequence). The J segment lost 3 bases and the V segment lost 7 bases, leaving 2 bases of the junction unmatched. The CDR3 contains 13 residues. DNA for the CDR3: TGTGCCTCAACTAGCGGGGGCTACAATGAGCAGTTCTTC. This codes for CASTSGGYNEQFF.

V and J are TRBV4-1 and TRBJ1-1, with D hard to call. The length of the CDR3 is 13 residues. Germline V CDR1 and CDR2: MGHRA, YSYEKL. The ends were cut back, 1 base at V and 4 bases at J, with 7 bases in the middle. The chain's CDR3 is CASSQVEVTEAFF. The CDR3 DNA reads TGCGCCAGCAGCCAAGTCGAGGTCACTGAAGCTTTCTTT.

V is TRBV30 and J is TRBJ2-1; D perhaps matches TRBD1 (5 bases). V was shortened by 3 bases and J by 5 bases, with 14 bases between the two germline ends. The germline V gene encodes CDR1 GTSNPN and CDR2 SVGIG (reference sequence). The CDR3 sequence is 14 residues long. The DNA of the CDR3 is TGTGCCTGGAGCTCCAACAGGCCAGACAATGAGCAGTTCTTC. Translating gives CAWSSNRPDNEQFF. The entire variable domain, with the rest obtained from reference TRBV30 and TRBJ2-1, is as follows: SQTIHQWPATLVQPVGSPLSLECTVEGTSNPNLYWYRQAAGRGLQLLFYSVGIGQISSEVPQNLSASRPQDRQFILSSKKLLLSDSGFYLCAWSSNRPDNEQFFGPGTRLTVL.

The gene calls are TRBV29-1 and TRBJ2-1; 7 bases align to TRBD2. Germline V gene data show CDR1 as SQVTM and CDR2 as ANQGSEA. Unmatched junction bases numbered 11, after V lost 6 bases and J lost 6 bases. The CDR3 sequence is 14 residues long. The CDR3: CSVFTSERPNEQFF. Here the CDR3 DNA reads TGCAGCGTCTTTACTAGCGAGAGACCCAATGAGCAGTTCTTC.

V is TRBV4-1 and J is TRBJ2-7; 8 nucleotides line up with TRBD1. The CDR3 covers 15 residues. Losses at the gene ends were 4 bases for V and 3 bases for J; bases not matched to a gene: 8. Germline CDR1 MGHRA, CDR2 YSYEKL. In DNA, the CDR3 is TGCGCCAGCAGCCGGACAGGGTCGGCCTACTACGAGCAGTACTTC. Encoded protein: CASSRTGSAYYEQYF.

This clone was seen once. CDR3 in amino acids: CASSNSRDRPGGYTF. DNA for the CDR3: TGTGCCAGCAGCAACAGTCGGGACAGGCCGGGAGGCTACACCTTC. J is TRBJ1-2 and V is TRBV7-8; 8 nucleotides match TRBD1. The CDR3 consists of 15 residues. Germline V lookup: CDR1 SGHVS, CDR2 FQNEAQ. The junction had 13 bases not matched to a gene; V was cut back by 5 bases and J by 8 bases.

The rearrangement links TRBV7-6 to TRBJ2-1, with D perhaps TRBD1 or TRBD2 (5 bases each). The V and J ends lost 5 bases and 3 bases respectively, with 17 bases between them. This CDR3 region has 16 residues. Germline-derived CDR1 and CDR2 are SGHVS and FNYEAQ. The CDR3 bases are TGTGCCAGCAGCGGCCCCCGGGACCCGATCTACAATGAGCAGTTCTTC. It translates to CASSGPRDPIYNEQFF.

A few counts support this clone. CDR3 region: CASSYSKVTEAFF. CDR3 nucleotides: TGTGCCAGCAGTTACTCGAAAGTAACTGAAGCTTTCTTT. V and J are TRBV6-5 and TRBJ1-1; D unresolved. CDR3 length equals 13 residues. With 0 bases removed from V and 5 bases from J, the gap between germline ends came to 7 bases. The germline V gene encodes CDR1 MNHEY and CDR2 SVGAGI.

Only a few counts were recorded for this clone. The chain carries TRBV19 and TRBJ2-2; 8 bases agree with TRBD1. Germline assignment: CDR1 LNHDA and CDR2 SQIVND (reference sequence). There are 13 residues in the CDR3. Trimming cost V 10 bases and J 4 bases; bases outside gene matches: 5. CDR3 residues: CATDRGPTGELFF. The CDR3, as DNA: TGTGCCACCGACAGGGGACCCACCGGGGAGCTGTTTTTT.

The V and J genes are TRBV29-1 and TRBJ1-4; D might be TRBD1 (6 bases). The CDR3 spans 11 residues. The V and J ends lost 6 bases and 8 bases respectively, with 10 bases between them. Germline V CDR1 and CDR2: SQVTM, ANQGSEA. The CDR3 region has the DNA TGCAGCGTCCTGGGGGCGGAAAAACTGTTTTTT. This sequence encodes CSVLGAEKLFF.

This clone was detected only a few times. The chain joins TRBV7-2 to TRBJ2-1; 7 nucleotides align to TRBD2. With 0 bases clipped from V and 4 bases from J, the junction kept 3 bases outside the gene matches. The germline gives CDR1 SGHTA, CDR2 FQGNSA. This CDR3 spans 15 amino acids. CDR3 sequence (DNA): TGTGCCAGCAGCTTAGCTAGCGGGTTATACAATGAGCAGTTCTTC. Its translation is CASSLASGLYNEQFF.

The sample holds a few counts of this clone. V gene TRBV5-1 combines with J gene TRBJ2-7, with D unresolved. V shed 1 base and J shed 7 bases, with 6 bases lying between them. Germline assignment: CDR1 SGHRS and CDR2 YFSETQ. The CDR3 length is 11 residues. The CDR3 DNA reads as TGCGCCAGCAGCTTGTCCCAGGAGCAGTACTTC. The encoded protein is CASSLSQEQYF.

The rearrangement links TRBV15 to TRBJ2-2; no firm D call. Germline lookup yields CDR1 LNHNV and CDR2 YYDKDF (reference sequence). This CDR3 contains 12 residues. Trimming shortened V by 4 bases and J by 4 bases, and 4 bases separated the two germline ends. The CDR3 sequence: CATSTRTGELFF. The CDR3 bases are TGTGCCACCAGCACCCGCACCGGGGAGCTGTTTTTT.

The chain links TRBV23-1 to TRBJ2-1; 14 bases align to TRBD2. TRBV23-1 is filed as an ORF, its function uncertain. J lost 4 bases, V lost 0 bases, and 2 bases had no gene match. The CDR3 totals 17 residues. For the CDR3, the DNA is TGCGCCAGCAGTCAATCGGGACTAGCGGGGGCTTACAATGAGCAGTTCTTC. Protein product: CASSQSGLAGAYNEQFF.

The rearrangement uses TRBV4-2 and TRBJ2-3, with 7 bases matching TRBD2. The CDR3 totals 14 residues. The germline gives CDR1 LGHNA, CDR2 YNFKEQ. V was pared by 3 bases and J by 6 bases, with 6 bases of the junction left unmatched. CDR3 DNA sequence: TGTGCCAGCAGCCAGACCATGGGGGGGGATACGCAGTATTTT. It yields the protein CASSQTMGGDTQYF.

In its sample, this clone was seen a few times. The V call is TRBV6-6, the J call TRBJ2-5; D is perhaps TRBD1 or TRBD2 (5 bases each). Trimming took 5 bases from V and 5 from J, leaving 18 bases between them. Germline V gene data show CDR1 as MNHNY and CDR2 as SVGAGI (reference sequence). CDR3 length: 15 residues. The CDR3 DNA sequence: TGTGCCAGCAGTGATGAAGAGGGGTGGGTGGAGACCCAGTACTTC. Its translation: CASSDEEGWVETQYF.

This sequence joins TRBV4-1 and TRBJ2-6, with a weak D call TRBD1 (6 bases). CDR3 length: 18 amino acids. V lost 3 bases and J lost 0, with 15 bases in between. The germline V gene encodes CDR1 MGHRA and CDR2 YSYEKL. The CDR3 loop reads CASSHEDRSSSGANVLTF. Here the CDR3 DNA reads TGCGCCAGCAGCCACGAAGACAGGTCTAGCTCTGGGGCCAACGTCCTGACTTTC.